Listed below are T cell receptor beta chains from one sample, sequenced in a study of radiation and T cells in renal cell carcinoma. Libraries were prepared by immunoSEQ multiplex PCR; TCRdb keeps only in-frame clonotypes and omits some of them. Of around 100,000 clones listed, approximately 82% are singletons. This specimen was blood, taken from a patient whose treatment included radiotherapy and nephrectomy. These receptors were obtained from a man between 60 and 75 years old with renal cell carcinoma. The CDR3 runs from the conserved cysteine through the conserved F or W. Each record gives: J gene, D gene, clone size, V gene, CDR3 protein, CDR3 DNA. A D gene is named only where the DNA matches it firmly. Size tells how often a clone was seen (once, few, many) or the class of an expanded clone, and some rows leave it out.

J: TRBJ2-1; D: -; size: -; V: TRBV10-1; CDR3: CASSESPGPTYNEQFF; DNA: TGCGCCAGCAGTGAGTCTCCGGGACCGACCTACAATGAGCAGTTCTTC
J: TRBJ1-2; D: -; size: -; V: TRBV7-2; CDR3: CASSSSEHGYTF; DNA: TGTGCCAGCAGCTCCTCAGAACATGGCTACACCTTC
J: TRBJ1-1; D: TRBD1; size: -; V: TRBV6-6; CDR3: CASSYSGQGGTEAFF; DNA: TGTGCCAGCAGTTACTCCGGACAGGGTGGCACTGAAGCTTTCTTT
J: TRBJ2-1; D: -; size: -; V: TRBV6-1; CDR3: CASSEAVLAVNNEQFF; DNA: TGTGCCAGCAGTGAAGCGGTACTAGCAGTGAACAATGAGCAGTTCTTC
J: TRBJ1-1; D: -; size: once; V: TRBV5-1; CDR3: CASSLRQGSAEAFF; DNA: TGCGCCAGCAGCTTGAGGCAGGGATCCGCTGAAGCTTTCTTT
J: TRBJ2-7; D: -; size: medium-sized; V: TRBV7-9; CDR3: CASSLPGDTREQYF; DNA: TGTGCCAGCAGCCTCCCAGGAGACACACGCGAGCAGTACTTC
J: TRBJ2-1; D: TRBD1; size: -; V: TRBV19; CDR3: CASRPPTGTGVNNEQFF; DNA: TGTGCCAGTAGGCCCCCAACCGGGACAGGAGTCAACAATGAGCAGTTCTTC
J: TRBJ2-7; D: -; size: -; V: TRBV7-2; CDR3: CASRLGAPSSYEQYF; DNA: TGTGCCAGCAGATTGGGGGCCCCAAGCTCCTACGAGCAGTACTTC
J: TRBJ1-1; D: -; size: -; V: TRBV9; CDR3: CASTRMEGWTEAFF; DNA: TGTGCCAGCACCAGGATGGAAGGGTGGACTGAAGCTTTCTTT
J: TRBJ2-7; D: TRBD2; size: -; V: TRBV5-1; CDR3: CASSLGLAGKITYEQYF; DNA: TGCGCCAGCAGCTTGGGGCTAGCGGGGAAGATTACCTACGAGCAGTACTTC